A selection of T cell receptor beta chains follows, all from one sample in a study of T cells of healthy individuals. TCRdb re-called the 5' RACE reads through MiXCR, storing one row per CDR3 protein. In the table there are over 95,000 distinct CDR3 sequences, approximately 16% of which are singletons. These TCRs come from a human donor in good health. The CDR3 runs from the conserved cysteine through the conserved F or W.

CDR3aa,j_gene,v_gene
CASSQTGQANQPQHF,TRBJ1-5,TRBV4-2
CASSPGLTRFGYEQYF,TRBJ2-7,TRBV7-2
CASSLFRGNQPQHF,TRBJ1-5,TRBV27
CASRSTDTQYF,TRBJ2-3,TRBV27
CASSLIAQYTGELFF,TRBJ2-2,TRBV28
CASSLKVGVTDTQYF,TRBJ2-3,TRBV5-6
CASSERSDQPQHF,TRBJ1-5,TRBV11-2
CASSFAGGLQETQYF,TRBJ2-5,TRBV11-1
CASSLHAQAYEQYF,TRBJ2-7,TRBV7-2
CASSTVGSLYGYTF,TRBJ1-2,TRBV12-3/TRBV12-4
CSARQRTGQETQYF,TRBJ2-5,TRBV20-1
CASSPQGDSYEQYF,TRBJ2-7,TRBV7-9
CASSFTVYGYTF,TRBJ1-2,TRBV28
CASSQPRWVQGTEAFF,TRBJ1-1,TRBV4-1
CATSRGDISNEKLFF,TRBJ1-4,TRBV15
CAISERTSEETQYF,TRBJ2-5,TRBV10-3
CASSIYVRSSNEQFF,TRBJ2-1,TRBV14
CASSMEVNTEAFF,TRBJ1-1,TRBV7-9
CASSRYQGAREETQYF,TRBJ2-5,TRBV9
CASSFGGSHEKLFF,TRBJ1-4,TRBV7-2
CASSLEGGQNTEAFF,TRBJ1-1,TRBV2
CASSGQGLAGREQFF,TRBJ2-1,TRBV27
CASSPLLETQYF,TRBJ2-5,TRBV7-2
CAISEANFPDTQYF,TRBJ2-3,TRBV10-3
CASSYSMGGLDSPLHF,TRBJ1-6,TRBV6-5
CASSLEQIGYTF,TRBJ1-2,TRBV5-1
CASSLAASGPLWEQYF,TRBJ2-7,TRBV5-1
CASSLGRPGTGELFF,TRBJ2-2,TRBV12-3/TRBV12-4
CSASNTLPTYEQYF,TRBJ2-7,TRBV20-1
CASSGPGTNEQFF,TRBJ2-1,TRBV28
CSARSPGVKYEQYF,TRBJ2-7,TRBV20-1
CASSYPRGEQYF,TRBJ2-7,TRBV6-5
CASSQGPLIQRGMSSDTQYF,TRBJ2-3,TRBV4-1
CASSPLAGTGELFF,TRBJ2-2,TRBV18
CASSPQASSTDTQYF,TRBJ2-3,TRBV19
CASSVPHPQGSQSPYEQYF,TRBJ2-7,TRBV9
CAISDGSGPGYTF,TRBJ1-2,TRBV10-3
CASSLFLRATNTEAFF,TRBJ1-1,TRBV28
CASSDSAGTGELFF,TRBJ2-2,TRBV6-4
CASSLVRGSSYNEQFF,TRBJ2-1,TRBV5-5